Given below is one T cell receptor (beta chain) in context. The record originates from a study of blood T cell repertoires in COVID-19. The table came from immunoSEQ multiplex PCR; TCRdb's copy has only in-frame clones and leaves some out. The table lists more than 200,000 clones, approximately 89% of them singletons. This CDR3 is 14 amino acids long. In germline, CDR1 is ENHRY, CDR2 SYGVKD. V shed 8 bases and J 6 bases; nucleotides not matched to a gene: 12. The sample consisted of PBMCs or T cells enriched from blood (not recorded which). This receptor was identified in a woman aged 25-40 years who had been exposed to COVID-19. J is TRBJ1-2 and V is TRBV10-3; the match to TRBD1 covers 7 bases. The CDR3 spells CAIALYGTAHGYTF. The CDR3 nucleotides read TGTGCCATCGCATTATACGGGACAGCACATGGCTACACCTTC.